Sequencing of this TCR beta chain was carried out in a study of identical twins. The donor group consisted entirely of healthy Caucasians. TCRdb reprocessed the 5' RACE reads via MiXCR and lists one record per CDR3 protein. The sample records some 1,700,000 distinct CDR3 sequences, around 33% being singletons. Germline CDR1 reads SGHKS; CDR2 reads YYEKEE (reference sequence). The CDR3 spans 16 residues. V lost 2 bases, J lost 7 bases, and 19 bases lay in between. The rearrangement joins TRBV5-5 to TRBJ1-5, with D perhaps TRBD1 (6 bases). The sample consisted of cord blood. The receptor was derived from a newborn girl in good health. CDR3 amino acids: CASSLEGHLWRQPQHF. DNA of the CDR3: TGTGCCAGCAGCTTAGAGGGACACCTTTGGAGGCAGCCCCAGCATTTT.